These T cell receptor beta chains were read from a single sample in a study of OX40 agonist ivuxolimab in advanced cancers. Method: immunoSEQ multiplex PCR; TCRdb's copy keeps in-frame clones and lacks some. The table records approximately 54,000 clones, roughly 90% of them present only once. The sequenced sample was CD4+ or CD8+ T cells sorted from blood, obtained in a trial of the OX40 agonist ivuxolimab. The receptors shown here come from an adult with an advanced solid tumor such as melanoma, head and neck, liver or kidney cancer. Each CDR3 is given with its conserved first and last residue. A D gene is named only where the DNA matches it firmly. A clone size is listed for some rows: how often the clone was seen (once, few, many), or a class if it is expanded.

DNA	CDR3	J	D	size	V
TGTGCCAGCAGCCCCACGACGGGGCGCACTCAGCCCCAGCATTTT	CASSPTTGRTQPQHF	TRBJ1-5	NA	NA	TRBV7-2
TGTGCCAGCAGCTCGGGTTGGCGTGACCAAGAGACCCAGTACTTC	CASSSGWRDQETQYF	TRBJ2-5	NA	NA	TRBV5-4
TGCGCCAGCAGCTTGGATTCAGGGACAGAGACCCAGTACTTC	CASSLDSGTETQYF	TRBJ2-5	NA	NA	TRBV5-1
TGTGCCAGCAGCCAGAACGGTCGATGGGAAAAACTGTTTTTT	CASSQNGRWEKLFF	TRBJ1-4	NA	NA	TRBV6-1
TGTGCCAGCAGCGCCGGACAGGGTTACAATGAGCAGTTCTTC	CASSAGQGYNEQFF	TRBJ2-1	TRBD1	NA	TRBV11-3
TGTGCCAGCAGCTCTTCTGAGGCCTGGGACAGGGGTACAGATACGCAGTATTTT	CASSSSEAWDRGTDTQYF	TRBJ2-3	TRBD1	NA	TRBV7-6
TGTGCCAGTAGTATTCTTCCCAGCGGGAGAGGTGCAGATACGCAGTATTTT	CASSILPSGRGADTQYF	TRBJ2-3	TRBD2	NA	TRBV19
TGTGCCAGCAGCCTCAGACTAGCGGGGGGCTCGGAGACCCAGTACTTC	CASSLRLAGGSETQYF	TRBJ2-5	TRBD2	NA	TRBV5-4
TGTGCCAGCAGTTTATACGGACAGGGAAATCAGCCCCAGCATTTT	CASSLYGQGNQPQHF	TRBJ1-5	TRBD1	NA	TRBV28
TGTGCCAGCAGGTGGACTAGCGGATACACCGGGGAGCTGTTTTTT	CASRWTSGYTGELFF	TRBJ2-2	TRBD2	NA	TRBV6-4
TGTGCCAGCAGCACTAACAATGAGCAGTTCTTC	CASSTNNEQFF	TRBJ2-1	NA	NA	TRBV7-9
TGTGCCTGGAGTGTCTCAGGGGGCTTTGATAATTCACCCCTCCACTTT	CAWSVSGGFDNSPLHF	TRBJ1-6	TRBD1	NA	TRBV30
TGTGCCAGTAGGGCAGGGTTTAGCAATCAGCCCCAGCATTTT	CASRAGFSNQPQHF	TRBJ1-5	NA	NA	TRBV19
TGTGCCAGCAGCGTAGGAGCGGGGGGCGGGGAGACCCAGTACTTC	CASSVGAGGGETQYF	TRBJ2-5	TRBD2	NA	TRBV9
TGTGCCACCAGAGCCCTCACTGATACGCAGTATTTT	CATRALTDTQYF	TRBJ2-3	NA	NA	TRBV15
TGTGCCAGTAGTATCCTCGACGGGGCAGATGGCTACACCTTC	CASSILDGADGYTF	TRBJ1-2	NA	NA	TRBV19
TGTGCCAGCAGCAAAAGGACAGCGGCCTCCTACGAGCAGTACTTC	CASSKRTAASYEQYF	TRBJ2-7	NA	NA	TRBV21-1
TGTGCCAGCTCACAGAAGACAAACACCTACGAGCAGTACTTC	CASSQKTNTYEQYF	TRBJ2-7	NA	NA	TRBV18
TGTGCCAGCAGTGTCACAGGGACGGATCAGCCCCAGCATTTT	CASSVTGTDQPQHF	TRBJ1-5	NA	NA	TRBV6-1
TGTGCCAGCAGCGCCCACCTGGATTCACCCCTCCACTTT	CASSAHLDSPLHF	TRBJ1-6	NA	NA	TRBV9
TGCGCCAGCAGCTTGGTGGGGGAGACCCAGTACTTC	CASSLVGETQYF	TRBJ2-5	NA	NA	TRBV5-1
TGCGCCAGCAGCTTGGCCGGGACAGGGGGCAGTGGTGGCTACACCTTC	CASSLAGTGGSGGYTF	TRBJ1-2	TRBD1	few	TRBV5-1